These 6 T cell receptor beta chains were all obtained from the same sample, sequenced in a study of breast tumors, draining lymph nodes, adjacent tissues. TCRdb ran MiXCR on the multiplex PCR reads and lists one entry per CDR3 protein. Here the sample spans about 200,000 distinct CDR3 sequences, roughly 29% being singletons. Axillary draining lymph nodes of breast cancer patients supplied the node samples. Sequenced material: axillary lymph node tissue. The receptors shown here come from a female donor with breast cancer. Some clones in this sample may be carry-over from other donors' samples.

Only a few counts were recorded for this clonotype. The gene calls are TRBV6-1 and TRBJ2-7; D possibly corresponds to TRBD1 (6 bases). There are 13 residues in the CDR3. Germline V CDR1 and CDR2: MNHNS, SASEGT. V lost 4 bases and J 4 bases, leaving 11 bases between the germline ends. Here the CDR3 DNA reads TGTGCCAGCAGTGCCGAACAGGGTTACGAGCAGTACTTC. This encodes CASSAEQGYEQYF.

At least ten counts were recorded for this clonotype. The V gene is TRBV4-2, the J gene TRBJ1-6; TRBD1 aligns across 8 bases. J was trimmed by 9 bases and V by 3 bases; bases with no gene match: 22. The germline V gene encodes CDR1 LGHNA and CDR2 YNFKEQ. This CDR3 has 20 residues. The CDR3 DNA sequence: TGTGCCAGCAGCCAGGAGTTAACGTCAGGGGGCGGTCTGGGGAGTTCACCCCTCCACTTT. This gives the protein CASSQELTSGGGLGSSPLHF.

This clonotype was observed at least ten times. The chain couples TRBV11-2 to TRBJ2-6; D might be TRBD1 or TRBD2, each matching 5 bases. Trimming took 2 bases from V and 0 from J, leaving 11 bases between them. From germline, CDR1 is SGHAT and CDR2 FQNNGV. The CDR3 has 17 residues. The CDR3 DNA is TGTGCCAGCAGCTTAACCGGGACCCACTCTGGGGCCAACGTCCTGACTTTC. Translating it yields CASSLTGTHSGANVLTF.

This clonotype was recorded many times. The chain's CDR3 is CASSDLWDPSSYNEQFF. The CDR3 DNA reads as TGCGCCAGCAGCGACCTATGGGACCCGAGCTCCTACAATGAGCAGTTCTTC. The rearrangement joins TRBV4-1 to TRBJ2-1; D tentatively fits TRBD1 or TRBD2 (5 bases each). The CDR3 consists of 17 residues. The germline V and J ends were trimmed by 5 bases and 0 bases, with 17 bases remaining between them. The germline V gene has CDR1 MGHRA and CDR2 YSYEKL.

Points on this clonotype: This CDR3 is missing its conserved last phenylalanine or tryptophan, likely due to a read error. The V call is TRBV20-1, the J call TRBJ1-1; no firm D call. Trimming shortened V by 6 bases and J by 0 bases, and 14 bases separated the two germline ends. CDR3 size: 14 residues. Germline loops: CDR1 DFQATT, CDR2 SNEGSKA (reference sequence). CDR3 coding DNA: TGCAGTGCCTCGGTCTTCCCCGTGAACACTGAAGCTTTCGTT. Translating it yields CSASVFPVNTEAFV.

J is TRBJ1-4 and V is TRBV20-1; no firm D call. Per the germline V gene, CDR1 is DFQATT and CDR2 is SNEGSKA (reference sequence). The CDR3 is 12 residues long. Deletions cut 3 bases from V and 8 bases from J, with 10 bases between. The CDR3 sequence: CSASSGKEKLFF. The CDR3 DNA reads TGCAGTGCTAGTTCCGGGAAAGAAAAACTGTTTTTT.